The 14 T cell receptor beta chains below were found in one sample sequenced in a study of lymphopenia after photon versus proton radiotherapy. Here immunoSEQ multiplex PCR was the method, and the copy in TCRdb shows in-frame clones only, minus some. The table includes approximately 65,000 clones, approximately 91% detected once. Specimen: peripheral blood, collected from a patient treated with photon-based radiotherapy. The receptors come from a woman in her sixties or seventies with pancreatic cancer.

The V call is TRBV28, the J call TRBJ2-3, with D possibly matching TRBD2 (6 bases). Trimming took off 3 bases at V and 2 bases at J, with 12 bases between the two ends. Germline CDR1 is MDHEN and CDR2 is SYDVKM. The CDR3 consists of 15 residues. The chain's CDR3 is CASSFSGGTTDTQYF. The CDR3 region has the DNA TGTGCCAGCAGTTTTTCTGGGGGGACCACAGATACGCAGTATTTT.

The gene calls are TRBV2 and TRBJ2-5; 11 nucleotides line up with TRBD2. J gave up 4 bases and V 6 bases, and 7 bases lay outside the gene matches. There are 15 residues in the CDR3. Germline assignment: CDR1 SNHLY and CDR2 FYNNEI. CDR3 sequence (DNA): TGTGCCAGCAGCCCTAAAGGGACTAGCGGAGAGACCCAGTACTTC. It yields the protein CASSPKGTSGETQYF. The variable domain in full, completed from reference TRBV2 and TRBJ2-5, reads EPEVTQTPSHQVTQMGQEVILRCVPISNHLYFYWYRQILGQKVEFLVSFYNNEISEKSEIFDDQFSVERPDGSNFTLKIRSTKLEDSAMYFCASSPKGTSGETQYFGPGTRLLVL.

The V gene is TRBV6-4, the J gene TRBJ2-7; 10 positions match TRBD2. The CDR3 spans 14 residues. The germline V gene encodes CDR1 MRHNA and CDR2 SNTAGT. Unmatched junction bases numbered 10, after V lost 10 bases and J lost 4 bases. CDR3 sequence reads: CANPATSGYYEQYF. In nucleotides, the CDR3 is TGTGCCAACCCGGCGACTAGCGGGTATTACGAGCAGTACTTC.

CDR3 in DNA: TGTGCCAGCTCACCACTCTCAGGGGGTCGTTCCAGCGGGGAGCTGTTTTTT. The encoded protein is CASSPLSGGRSSGELFF. V usage is TRBV18 and J usage is TRBJ2-2; the match to TRBD1 covers 7 bases. The CDR3 is made up of 17 amino acids. Germline V gene data show CDR1 as KGHSH and CDR2 as LQKENI. V was clipped by 1 base and J by 7 bases; unmatched bases: 12.

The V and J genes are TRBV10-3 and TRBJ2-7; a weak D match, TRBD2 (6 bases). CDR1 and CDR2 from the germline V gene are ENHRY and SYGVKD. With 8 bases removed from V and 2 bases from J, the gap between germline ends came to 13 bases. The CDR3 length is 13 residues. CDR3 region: CAIGLGGPYEQYF. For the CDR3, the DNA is TGTGCCATCGGACTTGGAGGGCCCTACGAGCAGTACTTC.

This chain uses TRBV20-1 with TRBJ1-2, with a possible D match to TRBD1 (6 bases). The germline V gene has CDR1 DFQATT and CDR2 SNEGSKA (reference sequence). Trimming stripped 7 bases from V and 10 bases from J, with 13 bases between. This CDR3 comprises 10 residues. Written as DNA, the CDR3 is TGCAGTGTCGCAGGGGCTGACTACACCTTC. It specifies CSVAGADYTF.

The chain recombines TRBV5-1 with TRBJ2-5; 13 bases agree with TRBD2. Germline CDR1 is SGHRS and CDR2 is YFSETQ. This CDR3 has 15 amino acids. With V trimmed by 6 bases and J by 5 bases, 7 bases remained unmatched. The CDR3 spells CASTPLAGGQETQYF. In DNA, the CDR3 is TGCGCCAGCACCCCACTAGCGGGAGGGCAGGAGACCCAGTACTTC.

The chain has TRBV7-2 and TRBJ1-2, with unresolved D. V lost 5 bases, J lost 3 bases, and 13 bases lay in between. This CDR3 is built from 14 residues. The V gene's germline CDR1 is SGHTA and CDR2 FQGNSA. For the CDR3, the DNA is TGTGCCAGCAGCCCCCCGGAACCCTACTATGGCTACACCTTC. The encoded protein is CASSPPEPYYGYTF.

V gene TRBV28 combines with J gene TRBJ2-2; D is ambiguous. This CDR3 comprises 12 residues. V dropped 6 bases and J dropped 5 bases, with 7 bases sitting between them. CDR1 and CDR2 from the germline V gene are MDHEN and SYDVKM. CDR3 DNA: TGTGCCAGCAGCACCCCGACCGGGGAGCTGTTTTTT. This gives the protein CASSTPTGELFF.

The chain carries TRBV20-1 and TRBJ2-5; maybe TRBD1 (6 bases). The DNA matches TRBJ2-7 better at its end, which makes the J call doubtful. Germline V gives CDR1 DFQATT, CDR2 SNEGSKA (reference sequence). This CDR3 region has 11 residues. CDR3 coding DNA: TGCAGTGCTGCTACAGGGAGCGAGCAGTACTTC. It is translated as CSAATGSEQYF.

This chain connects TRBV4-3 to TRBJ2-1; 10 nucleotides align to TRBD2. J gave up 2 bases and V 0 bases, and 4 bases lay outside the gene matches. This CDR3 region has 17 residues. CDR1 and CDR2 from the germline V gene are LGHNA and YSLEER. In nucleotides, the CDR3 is TGCGCCAGCAGCCAAGATCCTAGCGGGGGAACCTACAATGAGCAGTTCTTC. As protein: CASSQDPSGGTYNEQFF.

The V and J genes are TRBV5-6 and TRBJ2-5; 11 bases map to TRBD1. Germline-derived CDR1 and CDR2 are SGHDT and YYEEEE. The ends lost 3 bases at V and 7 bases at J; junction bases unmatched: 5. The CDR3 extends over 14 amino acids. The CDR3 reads CASSSGTGGATQYF. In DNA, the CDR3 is TGTGCCAGCAGCTCCGGGACAGGGGGGGCGACCCAGTACTTC.

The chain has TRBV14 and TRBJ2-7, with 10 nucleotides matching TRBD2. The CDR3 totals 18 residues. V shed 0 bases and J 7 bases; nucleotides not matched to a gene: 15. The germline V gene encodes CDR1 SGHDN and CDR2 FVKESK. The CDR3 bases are TGTGCCAGCAGCCAAGATACAATTTTCGGACTAGCGGAGGAGGAGCAGTACTTC. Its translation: CASSQDTIFGLAEEEQYF.

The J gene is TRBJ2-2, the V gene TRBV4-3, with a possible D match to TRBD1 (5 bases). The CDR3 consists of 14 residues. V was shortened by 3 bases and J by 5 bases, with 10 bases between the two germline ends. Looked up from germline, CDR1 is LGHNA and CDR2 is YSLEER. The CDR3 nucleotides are TGCGCCAGCAGCCAGCTAGGGGTTACCGGGGAGCTGTTTTTT. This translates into CASSQLGVTGELFF.